This TCR beta chain appears in the sequencing data of a study of breast tumors, draining lymph nodes, adjacent tissues. This clonotype was recorded at least ten times. Its target is unknown. TCRdb independently ran MiXCR on the multiplex PCR reads; one entry per CDR3 protein. The table shows over 35,000 distinct CDR3 sequences, with 36% occurring only once. Study conclusions and caveats: Findings are consistent with lymph node origin and intratumoral expansion of most tumor T cells.

This clonotype was sampled from a female donor with breast cancer. Some clones in this sample may be carry-over from other donors' samples. The sample consisted of breast tumor tissue.

The CDR3 DNA is TGTGCCAGCAGCTTGAACAGGGGAGGAAACACCATATATTTT. This encodes CASSLNRGGNTIYF. The chain has TRBV5-6 and TRBJ1-3; 7 positions agree with TRBD1. V was clipped by 1 base and J by 4 bases; unmatched bases: 2. CDR1 is SGHDT and CDR2 is YYEEEE in the germline V gene. CDR3 length: 14 amino acids.